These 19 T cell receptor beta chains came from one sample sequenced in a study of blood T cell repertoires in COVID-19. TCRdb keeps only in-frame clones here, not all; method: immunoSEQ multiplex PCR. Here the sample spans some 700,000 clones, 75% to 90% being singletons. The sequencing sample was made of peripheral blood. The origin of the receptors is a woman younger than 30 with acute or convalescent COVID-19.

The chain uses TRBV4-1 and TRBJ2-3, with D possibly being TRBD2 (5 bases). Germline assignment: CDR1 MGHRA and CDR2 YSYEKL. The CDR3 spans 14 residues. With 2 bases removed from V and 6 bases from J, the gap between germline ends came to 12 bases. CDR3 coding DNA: TGCGCCAGCAGCCAATCCTGGGTAGCGGATACGCAGTATTTT. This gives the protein CASSQSWVADTQYF.

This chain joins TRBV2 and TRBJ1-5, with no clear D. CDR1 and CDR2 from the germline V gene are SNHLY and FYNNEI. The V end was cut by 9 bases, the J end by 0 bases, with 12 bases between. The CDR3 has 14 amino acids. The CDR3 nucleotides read TGTGCCAGTCAGAGGGATTATAGCAATCAGCCCCAGCATTTT. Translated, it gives CASQRDYSNQPQHF.

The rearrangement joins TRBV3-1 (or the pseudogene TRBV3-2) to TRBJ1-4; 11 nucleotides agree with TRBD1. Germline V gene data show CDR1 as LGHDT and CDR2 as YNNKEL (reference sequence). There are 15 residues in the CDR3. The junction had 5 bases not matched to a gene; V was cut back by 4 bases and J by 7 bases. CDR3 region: CASSRPGTGGEKLFF. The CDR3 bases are TGTGCCAGCAGCCGTCCCGGGACAGGGGGTGAAAAACTGTTTTTT.

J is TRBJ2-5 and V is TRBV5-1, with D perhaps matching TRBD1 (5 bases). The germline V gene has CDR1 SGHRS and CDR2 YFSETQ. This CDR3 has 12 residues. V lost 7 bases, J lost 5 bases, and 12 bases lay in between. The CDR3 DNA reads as TGCGCCAGCGCCAGCTCAGGGGAGACCCAGTACTTC. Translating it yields CASASSGETQYF. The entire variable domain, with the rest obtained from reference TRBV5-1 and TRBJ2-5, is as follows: KAGVTQTPRYLIKTRGQQVTLSCSPISGHRSVSWYQQTPGQGLQFLFEYFSETQRNKGNFPGRFSGRQFSNSRSEMNVSTLELGDSALYLCASASSGETQYFGPGTRLLVL.

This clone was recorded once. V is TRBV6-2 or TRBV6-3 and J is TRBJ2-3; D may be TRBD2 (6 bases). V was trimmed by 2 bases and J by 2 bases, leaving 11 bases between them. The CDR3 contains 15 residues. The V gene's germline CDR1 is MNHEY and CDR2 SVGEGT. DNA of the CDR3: TGTGCCAGCAGTTACGGCGGAGGGACCACAGATACGCAGTATTTT. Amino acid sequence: CASSYGGGTTDTQYF.

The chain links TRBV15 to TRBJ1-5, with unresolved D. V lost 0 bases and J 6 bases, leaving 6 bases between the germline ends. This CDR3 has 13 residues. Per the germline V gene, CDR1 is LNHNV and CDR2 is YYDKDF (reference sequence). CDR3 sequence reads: CATSRDPLQPQHF. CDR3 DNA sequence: TGTGCCACCAGCAGAGATCCCCTTCAGCCCCAGCATTTT. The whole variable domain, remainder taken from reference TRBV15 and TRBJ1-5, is DAMVIQNPRYQVTQFGKPVTLSCSQTLNHNVMYWYQQKSSQAPKLLFHYYDKDFNNEADTPDNFQSRRPNTSFCFLDIRSPGLGDTAMYLCATSRDPLQPQHFGDGTRLSIL.

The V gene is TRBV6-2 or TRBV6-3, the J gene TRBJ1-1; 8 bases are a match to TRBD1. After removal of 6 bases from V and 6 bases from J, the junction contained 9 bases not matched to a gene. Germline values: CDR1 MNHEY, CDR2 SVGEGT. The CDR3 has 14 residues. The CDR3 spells CASSVQGGFAEAFF. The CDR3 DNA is TGTGCCAGCAGCGTACAGGGGGGATTCGCTGAAGCTTTCTTT.

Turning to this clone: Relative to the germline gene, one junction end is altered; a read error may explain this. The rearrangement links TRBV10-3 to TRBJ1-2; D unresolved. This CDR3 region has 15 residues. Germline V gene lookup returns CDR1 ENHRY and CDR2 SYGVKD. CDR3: CAISESRAGSHGYTF. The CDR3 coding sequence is TGTGCCATCAGTGAGTCGAGAGCGGGTTCGCATGGATACACCTTC.

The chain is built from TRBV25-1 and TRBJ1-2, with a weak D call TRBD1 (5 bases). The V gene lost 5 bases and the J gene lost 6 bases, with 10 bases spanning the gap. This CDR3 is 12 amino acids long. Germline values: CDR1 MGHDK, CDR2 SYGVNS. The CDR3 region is CASSIGVNGYTF. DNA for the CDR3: TGTGCCAGCAGTATAGGGGTGAATGGCTACACCTTC.

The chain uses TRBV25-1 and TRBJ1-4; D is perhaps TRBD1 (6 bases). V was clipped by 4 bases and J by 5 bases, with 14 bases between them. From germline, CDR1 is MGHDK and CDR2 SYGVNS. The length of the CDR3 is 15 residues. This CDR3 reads CASSALTGQNEKLFF. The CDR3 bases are TGTGCCAGCAGTGCCCTGACAGGACAAAATGAAAAACTGTTTTTT.

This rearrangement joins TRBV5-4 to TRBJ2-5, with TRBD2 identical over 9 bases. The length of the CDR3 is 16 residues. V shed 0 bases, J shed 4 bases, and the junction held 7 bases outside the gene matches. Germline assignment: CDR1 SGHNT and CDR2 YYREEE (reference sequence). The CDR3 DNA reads TGTGCCAGCAGCTTGGTGGCGGGGGGGCCGGTAGAGACCCAGTACTTC. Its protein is CASSLVAGGPVETQYF.

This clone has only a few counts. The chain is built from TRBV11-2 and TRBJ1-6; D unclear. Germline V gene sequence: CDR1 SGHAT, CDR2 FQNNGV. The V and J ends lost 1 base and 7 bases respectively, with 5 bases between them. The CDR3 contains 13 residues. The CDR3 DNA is TGTGCCAGCAGCTTAGCCTCGAATTCACCCCTCCACTTT. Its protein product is CASSLASNSPLHF.

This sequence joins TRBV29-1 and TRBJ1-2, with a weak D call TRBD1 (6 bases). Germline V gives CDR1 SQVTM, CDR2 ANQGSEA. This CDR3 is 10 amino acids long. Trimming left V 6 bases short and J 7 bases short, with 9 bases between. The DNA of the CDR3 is TGCAGCGTCCAGGGGTCTGGCTACACCTTC. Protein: CSVQGSGYTF. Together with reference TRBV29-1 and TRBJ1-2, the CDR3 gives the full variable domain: SAVISQKPSRDICQRGTSLTIQCQVDSQVTMMFWYRQQPGQSLTLIATANQGSEATYESGFVIDKFPISRPNLTFSTLTVSNMSPEDSSIYLCSVQGSGYTFGSGTRLTVV.

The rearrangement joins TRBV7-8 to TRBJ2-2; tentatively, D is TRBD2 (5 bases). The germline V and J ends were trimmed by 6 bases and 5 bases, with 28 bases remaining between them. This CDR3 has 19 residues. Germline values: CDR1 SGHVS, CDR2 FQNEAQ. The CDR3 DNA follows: TGTGCCAGCAGTTGGACTCCCAGACACCGGAAGCCCGTTACCGGGGAGCTGTTTTTT. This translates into CASSWTPRHRKPVTGELFF.

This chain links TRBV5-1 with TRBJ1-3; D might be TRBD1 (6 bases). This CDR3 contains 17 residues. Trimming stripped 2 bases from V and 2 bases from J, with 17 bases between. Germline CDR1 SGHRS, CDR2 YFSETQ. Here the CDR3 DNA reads TGCGCCAGCAGCTTAACAGGGAAAAGAGTGGCTGGAAACACCATATATTTT. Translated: CASSLTGKRVAGNTIYF.

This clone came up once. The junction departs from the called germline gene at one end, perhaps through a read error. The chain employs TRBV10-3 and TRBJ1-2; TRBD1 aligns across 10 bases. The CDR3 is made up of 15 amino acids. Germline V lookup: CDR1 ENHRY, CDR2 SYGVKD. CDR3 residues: CAISSMGQGHLGYAF. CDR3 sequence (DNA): TGTGCCATCAGCTCGATGGGACAGGGGCATCTTGGCTACGCCTTC.

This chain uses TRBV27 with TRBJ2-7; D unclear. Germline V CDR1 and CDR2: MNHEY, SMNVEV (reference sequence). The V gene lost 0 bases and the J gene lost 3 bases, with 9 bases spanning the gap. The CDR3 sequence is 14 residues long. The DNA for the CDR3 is TGTGCCAGCAGTTTATCGGGCCCCTTCTACGAGCAGTACTTC. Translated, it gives CASSLSGPFYEQYF.

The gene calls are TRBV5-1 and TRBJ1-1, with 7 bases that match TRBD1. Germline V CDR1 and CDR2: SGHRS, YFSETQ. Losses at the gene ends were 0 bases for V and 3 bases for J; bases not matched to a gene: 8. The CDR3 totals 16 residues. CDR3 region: CASSLALTGLDTEAFF. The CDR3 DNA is TGCGCCAGCAGCTTGGCCCTGACAGGGCTGGACACTGAAGCTTTCTTT.

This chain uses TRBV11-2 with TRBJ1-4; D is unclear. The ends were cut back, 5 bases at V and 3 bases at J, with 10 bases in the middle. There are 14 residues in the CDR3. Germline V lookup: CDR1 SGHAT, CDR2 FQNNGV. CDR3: CASSQGRSNEKLFF. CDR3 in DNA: TGTGCCAGCAGCCAAGGCAGGTCTAATGAAAAACTGTTTTTT.